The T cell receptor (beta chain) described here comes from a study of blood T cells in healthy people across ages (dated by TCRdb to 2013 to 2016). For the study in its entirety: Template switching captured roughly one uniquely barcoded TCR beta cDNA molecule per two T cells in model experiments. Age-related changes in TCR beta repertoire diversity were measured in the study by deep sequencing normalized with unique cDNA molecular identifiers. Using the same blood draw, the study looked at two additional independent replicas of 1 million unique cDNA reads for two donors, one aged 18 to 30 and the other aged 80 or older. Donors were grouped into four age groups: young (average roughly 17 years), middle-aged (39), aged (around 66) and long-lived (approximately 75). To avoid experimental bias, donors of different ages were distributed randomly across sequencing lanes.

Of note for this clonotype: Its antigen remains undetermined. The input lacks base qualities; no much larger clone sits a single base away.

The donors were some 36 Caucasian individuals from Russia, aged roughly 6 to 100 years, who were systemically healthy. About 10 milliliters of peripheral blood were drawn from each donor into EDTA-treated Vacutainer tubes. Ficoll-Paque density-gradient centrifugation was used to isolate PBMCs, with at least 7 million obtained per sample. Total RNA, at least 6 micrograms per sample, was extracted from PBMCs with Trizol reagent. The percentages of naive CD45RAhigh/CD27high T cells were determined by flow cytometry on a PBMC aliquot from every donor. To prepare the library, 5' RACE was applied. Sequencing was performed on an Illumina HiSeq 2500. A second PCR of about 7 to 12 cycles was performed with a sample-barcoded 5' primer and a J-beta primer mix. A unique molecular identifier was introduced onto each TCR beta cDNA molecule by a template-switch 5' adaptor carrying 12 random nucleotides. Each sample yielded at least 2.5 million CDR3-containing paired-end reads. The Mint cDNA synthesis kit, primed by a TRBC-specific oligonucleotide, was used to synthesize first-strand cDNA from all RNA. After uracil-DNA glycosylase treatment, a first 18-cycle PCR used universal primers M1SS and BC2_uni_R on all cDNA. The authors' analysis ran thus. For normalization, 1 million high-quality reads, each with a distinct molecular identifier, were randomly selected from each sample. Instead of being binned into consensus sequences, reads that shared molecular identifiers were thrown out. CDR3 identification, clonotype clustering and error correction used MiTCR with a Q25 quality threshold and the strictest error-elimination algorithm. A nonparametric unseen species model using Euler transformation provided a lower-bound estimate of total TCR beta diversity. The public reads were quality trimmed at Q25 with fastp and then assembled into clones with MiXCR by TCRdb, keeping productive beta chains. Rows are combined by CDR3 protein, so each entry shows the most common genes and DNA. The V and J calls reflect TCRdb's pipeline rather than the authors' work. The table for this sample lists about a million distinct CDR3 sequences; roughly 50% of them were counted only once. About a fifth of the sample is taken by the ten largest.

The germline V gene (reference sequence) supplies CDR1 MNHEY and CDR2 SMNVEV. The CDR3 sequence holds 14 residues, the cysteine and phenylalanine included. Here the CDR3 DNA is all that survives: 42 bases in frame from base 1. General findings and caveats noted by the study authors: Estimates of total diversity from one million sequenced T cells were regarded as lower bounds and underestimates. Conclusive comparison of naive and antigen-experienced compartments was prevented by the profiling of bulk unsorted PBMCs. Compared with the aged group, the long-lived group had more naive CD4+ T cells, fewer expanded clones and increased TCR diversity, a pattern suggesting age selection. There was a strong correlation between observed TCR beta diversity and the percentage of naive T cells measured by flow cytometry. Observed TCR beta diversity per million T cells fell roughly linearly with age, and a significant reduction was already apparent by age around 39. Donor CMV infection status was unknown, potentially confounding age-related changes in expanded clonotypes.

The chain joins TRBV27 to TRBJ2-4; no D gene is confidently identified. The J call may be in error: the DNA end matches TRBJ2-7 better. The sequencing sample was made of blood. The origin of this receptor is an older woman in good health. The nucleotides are TGTGCCAGCAGTTTTTCCGGACCTGAACGCGAGCAGTACTTC. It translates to CASSFSGPEREQYF.